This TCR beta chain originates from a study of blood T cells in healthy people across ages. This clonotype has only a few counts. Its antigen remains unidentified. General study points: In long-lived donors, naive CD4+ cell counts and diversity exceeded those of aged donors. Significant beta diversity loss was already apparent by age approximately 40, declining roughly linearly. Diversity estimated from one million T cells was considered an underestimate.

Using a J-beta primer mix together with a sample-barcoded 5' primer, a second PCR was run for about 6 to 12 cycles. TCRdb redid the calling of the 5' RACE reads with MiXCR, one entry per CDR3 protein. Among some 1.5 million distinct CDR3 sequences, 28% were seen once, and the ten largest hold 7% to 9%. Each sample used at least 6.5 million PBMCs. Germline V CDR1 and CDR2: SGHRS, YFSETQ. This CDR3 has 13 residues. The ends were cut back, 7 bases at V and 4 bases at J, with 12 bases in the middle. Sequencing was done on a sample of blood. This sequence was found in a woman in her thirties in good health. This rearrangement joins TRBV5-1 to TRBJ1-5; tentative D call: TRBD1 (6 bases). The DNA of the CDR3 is TGCGCCAGCGCTTGGGGGCAGAATCAGCCCCAGCATTTT. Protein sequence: CASAWGQNQPQHF.